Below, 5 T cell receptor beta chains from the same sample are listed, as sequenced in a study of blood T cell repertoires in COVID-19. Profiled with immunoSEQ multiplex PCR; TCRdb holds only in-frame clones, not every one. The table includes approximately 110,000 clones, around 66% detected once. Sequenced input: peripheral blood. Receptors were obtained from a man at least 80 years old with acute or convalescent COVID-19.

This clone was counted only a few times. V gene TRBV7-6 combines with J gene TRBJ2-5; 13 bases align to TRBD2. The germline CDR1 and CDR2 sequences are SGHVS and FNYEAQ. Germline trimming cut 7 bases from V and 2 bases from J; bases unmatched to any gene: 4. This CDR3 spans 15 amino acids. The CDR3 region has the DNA TGTGCCAGCACCGCGACTAGCGGGAGGCAAGAGACCCAGTACTTC. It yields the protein CASTATSGRQETQYF.

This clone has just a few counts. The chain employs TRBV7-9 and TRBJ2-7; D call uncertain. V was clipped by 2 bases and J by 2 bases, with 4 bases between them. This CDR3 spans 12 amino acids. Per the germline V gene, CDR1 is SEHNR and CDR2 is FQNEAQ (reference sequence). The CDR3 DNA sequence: TGTGCCAGCAGCTTAAACACCTACGAGCAGTACTTC. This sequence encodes CASSLNTYEQYF.

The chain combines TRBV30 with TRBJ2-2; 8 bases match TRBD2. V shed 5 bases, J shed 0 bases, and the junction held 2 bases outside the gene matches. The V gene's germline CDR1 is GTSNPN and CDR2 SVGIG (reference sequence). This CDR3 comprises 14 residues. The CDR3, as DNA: TGTGCCTGGGAGGGACTAGCGAACACCGGGGAGCTGTTTTTT. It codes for CAWEGLANTGELFF.

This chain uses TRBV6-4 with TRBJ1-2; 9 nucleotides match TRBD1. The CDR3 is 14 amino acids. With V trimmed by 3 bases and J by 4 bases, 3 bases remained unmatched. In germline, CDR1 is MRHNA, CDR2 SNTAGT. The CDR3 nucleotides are TGTGCCAGCAGTGAGGAGACAGGGGGCTATGGCTACACCTTC. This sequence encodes CASSEETGGYGYTF.

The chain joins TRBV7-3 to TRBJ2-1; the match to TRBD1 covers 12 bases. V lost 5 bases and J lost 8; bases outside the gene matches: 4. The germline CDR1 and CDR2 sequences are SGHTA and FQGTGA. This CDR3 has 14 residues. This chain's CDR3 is CASSLGTGGDEQFF. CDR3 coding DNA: TGTGCCAGCAGCCTCGGGACAGGGGGCGATGAGCAGTTCTTC. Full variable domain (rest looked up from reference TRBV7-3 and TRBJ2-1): GAGVSQTPSNKVTEKGKYVELRCDPISGHTALYWYRQSLGQGPEFLIYFQGTGAADDSGLPNDRFFAVRPEGSVSTLKIQRTERGDSAVYLCASSLGTGGDEQFFGPGTRLTVL.